Here is one T cell receptor beta chain with its context. These data come from a study of blood T cell repertoires in COVID-19. This CDR3 region has 18 residues. After removal of 0 bases from V and 1 base from J, the junction contained 7 bases not matched to a gene. CDR1 is ENHRY and CDR2 is SYGVKD in the germline V gene. Profiled with immunoSEQ multiplex PCR; TCRdb holds only in-frame clones, not every one. The data hold approximately 44,000 clones, with around four fifths observed a single time. The receptor's source is a human donor in a cohort sampled during active COVID-19. Sample: peripheral blood. This chain uses TRBV10-3 with TRBJ2-2; 8 nucleotides agree with TRBD2. The CDR3 protein is CAISESKSGGMNTGELFF. In DNA form, the CDR3 reads TGTGCCATCAGTGAGTCGAAAAGCGGGGGTATGAACACCGGGGAGCTGTTTTTT.